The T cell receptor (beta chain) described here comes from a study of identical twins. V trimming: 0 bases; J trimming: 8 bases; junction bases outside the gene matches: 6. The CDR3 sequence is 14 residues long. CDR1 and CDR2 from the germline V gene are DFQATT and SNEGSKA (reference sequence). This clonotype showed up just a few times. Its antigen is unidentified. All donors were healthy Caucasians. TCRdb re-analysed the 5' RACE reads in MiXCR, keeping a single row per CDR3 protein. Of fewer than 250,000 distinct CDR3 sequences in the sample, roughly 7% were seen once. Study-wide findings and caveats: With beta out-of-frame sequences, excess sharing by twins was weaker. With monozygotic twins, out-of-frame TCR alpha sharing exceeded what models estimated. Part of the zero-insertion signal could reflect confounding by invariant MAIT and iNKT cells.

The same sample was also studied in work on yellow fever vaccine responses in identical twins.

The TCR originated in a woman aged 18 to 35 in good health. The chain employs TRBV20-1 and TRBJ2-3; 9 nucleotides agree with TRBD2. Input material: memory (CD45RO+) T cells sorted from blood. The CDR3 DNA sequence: TGCAGTGCTAGAGATGATAGCGGGAGAGGTACGCAGTATTTT. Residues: CSARDDSGRGTQYF.